Included here is one T cell receptor beta chain sequence, with context. What it recognizes is unknown. This specimen belongs to a study of stem cell transplantation in POMP-related autoinflammatory disease. Study-wide results and limits: Patients with PRAID showed a restricted number of unique TRB V-J gene pairings.

Repertoires were generated with immunoSEQ multiplex PCR, while TCRdb's copy carries only in-frame clones and drops some. Of some 29,000 clones listed, 85% to 90% were seen once; the top ten hold more than 0.55%. CDR1 and CDR2 from the germline V gene are DFQATT and SNEGSKA (reference sequence). V lost 7 bases and J lost 7, with 8 bases in between. The CDR3 length is 10 residues. V and J are TRBV20-1 and TRBJ2-1, with D possibly TRBD2 on 6 matching bases. The origin of this receptor is a human donor with POMP-related autoinflammation and immune dysregulation (PRAID). The specimen was CD4+ T cells from PBMCs, collected before stem cell transplantation. This CDR3 reads CSGRGNEQFF. The CDR3 DNA is TGCAGTGGCCGGGGGAATGAGCAGTTCTTC.